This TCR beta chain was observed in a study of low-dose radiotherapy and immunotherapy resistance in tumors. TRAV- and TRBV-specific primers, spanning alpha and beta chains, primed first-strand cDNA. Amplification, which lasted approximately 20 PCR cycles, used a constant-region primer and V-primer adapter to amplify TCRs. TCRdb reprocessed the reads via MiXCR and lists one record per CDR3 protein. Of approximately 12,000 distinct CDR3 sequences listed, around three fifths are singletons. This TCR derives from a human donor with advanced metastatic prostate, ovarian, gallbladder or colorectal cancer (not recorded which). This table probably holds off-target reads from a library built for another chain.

This CDR3 is CASSFGTYRYEQYF. The CDR3 DNA reads TGCGCCAGCAGCTTCGGGACTTACCGTTACGAGCAGTACTTC. J is TRBJ2-7 and V is TRBV5-1; a possible D gene is TRBD2 (6 bases). From germline, CDR1 is SGHRS and CDR2 YFSETQ. The CDR3 is made up of 14 amino acids. The ends were cut back, 2 bases at V and 4 bases at J, with 13 bases in the middle.